The 24 T cell receptor beta chains below were found in one sample sequenced in a study of blood T cell repertoires in COVID-19 (TCRdb year 2020). To prepare the library, the immunoSEQ multiplex PCR assay was applied. TCRdb limited this immuneACCESS table to in-frame rearrangements with V and J called. A share of clones is missing; checked studies link under half to unresolved V genes, and the rest is unexplained. Within this sample are over 150,000 clones, with around nine tenths of them counted one time only. 1.1% of the sample rests with the top ten. Source material: peripheral blood. All receptors come from a young man with acute or convalescent COVID-19.

In its sample, this clone was seen once. CDR3 sequence reads: CASSASPGQNYGYTF. DNA for the CDR3: TGTGCCAGCAGTGCCTCTCCGGGACAGAACTATGGCTACACCTTC. This chain connects TRBV28 to TRBJ1-2; 7 bases line up with TRBD1. The V segment lost 5 bases and the J segment 2 bases; nucleotides outside the gene matches: 8. Germline CDR1 and CDR2: MDHEN and SYDVKM. This CDR3 comprises 15 residues.

Concerning this clone itself: Its ends do not fully match the called genes, so a read error is possible. The CDR3 DNA reads TGTGCCAGTAGTATGTGGCACTTC. It encodes CASSMWHF. The gene calls are TRBV19 and TRBJ2-4; D unclear. Germline V lookup: CDR1 LNHDA, CDR2 SQIVND (reference sequence). The length of the CDR3 is 8 residues.

This clone occurred once. The chain carries TRBV7-3 and TRBJ2-1; no reliable D call. Germline CDR1 SGHTA, CDR2 FQGTGA. The CDR3 covers 13 residues. Trimming shortened V by 4 bases and J by 9 bases, and 13 bases separated the two germline ends. CDR3 sequence: CASSSTPSGEQFF. DNA of the CDR3: TGTGCCAGCAGCTCGACACCATCTGGTGAGCAGTTCTTC.

This clone was counted once. This sequence joins TRBV30 and TRBJ2-1; TRBD2 matches 10 bases. The CDR3 has 16 residues. Losses at the gene ends were 2 bases for V and 6 bases for J; bases not matched to a gene: 10. Germline assignment: CDR1 GTSNPN and CDR2 SVGIG (reference sequence). For the CDR3, the DNA is TGTGCCTGGAGTCCCAGAACTAGCGGGATCGCCAATGAGCAGTTCTTC. Its protein is CAWSPRTSGIANEQFF.

The genes are TRBV6-5 and TRBJ2-1, with a possible D match to TRBD1 (5 bases). Germline CDR1 and CDR2: MNHEY and SVGAGI. This CDR3 has 13 amino acids. V gave up 5 bases and J gave up 9 bases, with 14 bases separating them. This CDR3 reads CASSREQVPEQFF. The CDR3, as DNA: TGTGCCAGCAGTAGGGAACAGGTTCCTGAGCAGTTCTTC.

The V gene is TRBV6-5, the J gene TRBJ2-7; perhaps TRBD2 as D (6 bases). This CDR3 comprises 14 residues. The germline CDR1 and CDR2 sequences are MNHEY and SVGAGI. V dropped 8 bases and J dropped 5 bases, with 19 bases sitting between them. The CDR3 loop reads CASLPRRDFHEQYF. Written as DNA, the CDR3 is TGTGCCAGCCTACCTCGCAGGGACTTCCACGAGCAGTACTTC.

The chain employs TRBV5-4 and TRBJ2-7; weak D call: TRBD1 (5 bases). The germline gives CDR1 SGHNT, CDR2 YYREEE (reference sequence). V shed 2 bases and J shed 3 bases, with 18 bases lying between them. The CDR3 sequence is 16 residues long. CDR3 in DNA: TGTGCCAGCAGCTTTGATGCAGGGCAACTGAGCTACGAGCAGTACTTC. This gives the protein CASSFDAGQLSYEQYF.

The chain carries TRBV5-4 and TRBJ2-5, with TRBD2 as a possible D gene (6 bases). The CDR3 is 14 amino acids. Germline V gene data show CDR1 as SGHNT and CDR2 as YYREEE (reference sequence). Trimming shortened V by 4 bases and J by 0 bases, and 10 bases separated the two germline ends. The CDR3 bases are TGTGCCAGCAGCATCCGGGACTACCAAGAGACCCAGTACTTC. Translation: CASSIRDYQETQYF. The complete variable domain, with remaining parts taken from reference TRBV5-4 and TRBJ2-5, reads ETGVTQSPTHLIKTRGQQVTLRCSSQSGHNTVSWYQQALGQGPQFIFQYYREEENGRGNFPPRFSGLQFPNYSSELNVNALELDDSALYLCASSIRDYQETQYFGPGTRLLVL.

The rearrangement joins TRBV5-4 to TRBJ1-6; 10 nucleotides line up with TRBD1. CDR1 is SGHNT, CDR2 YYREEE, per germline (reference sequence). The CDR3 contains 14 residues. Trimming removed 0 bases from V and 10 bases from J; junction bases left unmatched: 1. The CDR3 DNA reads TGTGCCAGCAGCTTGGGGACAGGGGGATCACCCCTCCACTTT. Translating gives CASSLGTGGSPLHF.

Only one count was recorded for this clone. The V call is TRBV5-4, the J call TRBJ2-5; tentative D call: TRBD2 (5 bases). The ends were cut back, 2 bases at V and 5 bases at J, with 10 bases in the middle. The germline gives CDR1 SGHNT, CDR2 YYREEE (reference sequence). CDR3 length equals 13 residues. CDR3 residues: CASSLLVSETQYF. Here the CDR3 DNA reads TGTGCCAGCAGCTTACTAGTTTCGGAGACCCAGTACTTC.

The chain has TRBV18 and TRBJ2-1; maybe TRBD2 (6 bases). The CDR3 is made up of 14 amino acids. Trimming left V 3 bases short and J 10 bases short, with 16 bases between. Germline V gene lookup returns CDR1 KGHSH and CDR2 LQKENI. The CDR3 loop is CASSPQVRGKEQFF. Written as DNA, the CDR3 is TGTGCCAGCTCACCCCAGGTTCGGGGGAAGGAGCAGTTCTTC.

The rearrangement links TRBV28 to TRBJ1-5, with D maybe TRBD1 (6 bases). This CDR3 contains 14 residues. The V gene's germline CDR1 is MDHEN and CDR2 SYDVKM. Deletions cut 6 bases from V and 4 bases from J, with 13 bases between. CDR3 protein: CASSQGQTNQPQHF. The CDR3 nucleotides are TGTGCCAGCAGCCAAGGACAGACGAATCAGCCCCAGCATTTT.

V usage is TRBV28 and J usage is TRBJ1-5; TRBD1 matches at 8 bases. Germline-derived CDR1 and CDR2 are MDHEN and SYDVKM. The V segment lost 3 bases and the J segment 3 bases; nucleotides outside the gene matches: 7. The CDR3 sequence is 16 residues long. Written as DNA, the CDR3 is TGTGCCAGCAGTTTGGCAGGGGGCGCGAACAATCAGCCCCAGCATTTT. This sequence encodes CASSLAGGANNQPQHF.

The chain uses TRBV4-1 and TRBJ1-2; tentative D call: TRBD1 (6 bases). Germline CDR1 is MGHRA and CDR2 is YSYEKL. V was shortened by 2 bases and J by 7 bases, with 17 bases between the two germline ends. The CDR3 is 15 amino acids. CDR3 sequence (DNA): TGCGCCAGCAGCCAAATCAACAGGGATTCTATTGGCTACACCTTC. Its translation is CASSQINRDSIGYTF.

The DNA of the CDR3 is TGCGCCAGCACCCCCCGTGGTGGGACAGCTAGCACAGATACGCAGTATTTT. It yields the protein CASTPRGGTASTDTQYF. The chain employs TRBV5-1 and TRBJ2-3; the match to TRBD1 covers 7 bases. V shed 6 bases and J 0 bases; nucleotides not matched to a gene: 13. Germline-derived CDR1 and CDR2 are SGHRS and YFSETQ. The CDR3 sequence is 17 residues long.

This chain uses TRBV18 with TRBJ2-2; TRBD1 is a possible D gene (5 bases). The CDR3 extends over 18 amino acids. V was shortened by 3 bases and J by 2 bases, with 19 bases between the two germline ends. The V gene's germline CDR1 is KGHSH and CDR2 LQKENI. CDR3 sequence (DNA): TGTGCCAGCTCACCGGTCAGGGCGGTTACTAAAAACACCGGGGAGCTGTTTTTT. This translates into CASSPVRAVTKNTGELFF.

This clone has a single count. The rearrangement uses TRBV18 and TRBJ2-6; the D is unclear. Germline V gives CDR1 KGHSH, CDR2 LQKENI. CDR3 length equals 15 residues. V lost 3 bases to trimming and J lost 1 base, with 7 bases between them. The CDR3 protein is CASSPERSGANVLTF. CDR3 DNA: TGTGCCAGCTCACCCGAGAGGTCTGGGGCCAACGTCCTGACTTTC.

The genes are TRBV18 and TRBJ1-3; D is ambiguous. The CDR3 has 17 amino acids. The germline V and J ends were trimmed by 2 bases and 1 base, with 15 bases remaining between them. Per germline, CDR1 KGHSH and CDR2 LQKENI. The CDR3 spells CASSPSTTAGSGNTIYF. DNA of the CDR3: TGTGCCAGCTCACCATCCACAACCGCAGGTTCTGGAAACACCATATATTTT.

In DNA, the CDR3 is TGTGCCAGCAGCTACGCCGTCTATGGCTACACCTTC. This sequence encodes CASSYAVYGYTF. The chain recombines TRBV28 with TRBJ1-2; D unclear. CDR1 is MDHEN and CDR2 is SYDVKM in the germline V gene. CDR3 size: 12 residues. The germline V and J ends were trimmed by 6 bases and 4 bases, with 9 bases remaining between them.

The V call is TRBV28, the J call TRBJ2-7, with a tentative D call TRBD1 (6 bases). CDR1 MDHEN and CDR2 SYDVKM come from the germline V gene. Trimming left V 3 bases short and J 6 bases short, with 15 bases between. The length of the CDR3 is 14 residues. The CDR3 reads CASSFGTLLLEQYF. Written as DNA, the CDR3 is TGTGCCAGCAGTTTCGGGACACTCCTCCTCGAGCAGTACTTC.

In this sample, this clone turned up once. J is TRBJ2-6 and V is TRBV7-8, with D perhaps TRBD2 (5 bases). The ends were cut back, 0 bases at V and 8 bases at J, with 8 bases in the middle. The CDR3 is 14 amino acids. The germline V gene encodes CDR1 SGHVS and CDR2 FQNEAQ. Here the CDR3 reads CASSLARVTNVLTF. The CDR3 region has the DNA TGTGCCAGCAGCTTAGCGCGGGTTACCAACGTCCTGACTTTC.

V usage is TRBV5-1 and J usage is TRBJ2-3, with 11 bases aligning to TRBD2. Germline-derived CDR1 and CDR2 are SGHRS and YFSETQ. The ends lost 5 bases at V and 6 bases at J; junction bases unmatched: 17. The CDR3 is 18 residues long. The DNA for the CDR3 is TGCGCCAGCAGTTATAGCGGGGGGGCCCGTTTAATGGTCGATACGCAGTATTTT. This codes for CASSYSGGARLMVDTQYF.

The V and J genes are TRBV30 and TRBJ1-1; D perhaps matches TRBD1 (5 bases). With 8 bases removed from V and 5 bases from J, the gap between germline ends came to 15 bases. There are 12 residues in the CDR3. Looked up from germline, CDR1 is GTSNPN and CDR2 is SVGIG (reference sequence). The CDR3 here is CARSGGGTEAFF. Written as DNA, the CDR3 is TGTGCCCGGTCTGGGGGAGGTACTGAAGCTTTCTTT.

This rearrangement joins TRBV11-2 to TRBJ2-2, with D hard to call. Germline V gives CDR1 SGHAT, CDR2 FQNNGV. This CDR3 contains 12 residues. With 1 base removed from V and 5 bases from J, the gap between germline ends came to 2 bases. CDR3 residues: CASSLATGELFF. The CDR3 DNA reads as TGTGCCAGCAGCTTAGCTACCGGGGAGCTGTTTTTT.